The entry that follows covers one T cell receptor beta chain sequence. Its antigen is unknown. Blood was sampled at baseline, cycle 4 day 1, and cycle 7 day 1. The method was immunoSEQ multiplex PCR; TCRdb's version includes in-frame clones alone and lacks a portion of them. The sample gives 90,000 to 120,000 clones, 75% to 95% of which show up once; about 1.2% is in the top ten. The data belong to a study of OX40 agonist ivuxolimab in advanced cancers. At the level of the study: Dose-escalation patients' cancers were hepatocellular carcinoma, melanoma, renal cell or head and neck cancer.

Findings of the study overall: Specificity for antigen went undetermined in the expanded peripheral T cells. By week 6 at 0.1 to 3.0 mg/kg, blood CD4+ and CD8+ T cells had expanded clonally.

The CDR3 is 15 residues long. The germline gives CDR1 MNHNY, CDR2 SVGAGI (reference sequence). V lost 0 bases, J lost 2 bases, and 9 bases lay in between. The sample was CD4+ or CD8+ T cells sorted from blood, taken in a trial of the OX40 agonist ivuxolimab. The chain is built from TRBV6-6 and TRBJ2-3; D may be TRBD1 (5 bases). The source is an adult with an advanced solid tumor such as melanoma, head and neck, liver or kidney cancer. The CDR3 DNA reads TGTGCCAGCAGTTACTCGAGACAGCCCACAGATACGCAGTATTTT. Residues: CASSYSRQPTDTQYF.